The sequence of this TCR beta chain was determined in a study of T cell changes during pregnancy in multiple sclerosis. TCRdb keeps only in-frame clones here, not all; method: immunoSEQ multiplex PCR. The top ten clones hold 3.5% to 5% of a sample with 40,000 or so clones, more than 70% of them seen once. Trimming shortened V by 2 bases and J by 6 bases, and 13 bases separated the two germline ends. CDR1 is MNHEY and CDR2 is SVGAGI in the germline V gene. CDR3 length equals 14 residues. The clonotype comes from a female donor with multiple sclerosis, enrolled in a pregnancy study. The sequenced sample was CD8+ T cells from peripheral blood mononuclear cells, obtained in the first trimester of pregnancy. The chain couples TRBV6-5 to TRBJ1-2, with D possibly TRBD1 on 5 matching bases. This chain's CDR3 is CASSYGTGVNGYTF. The CDR3 DNA reads as TGTGCCAGCAGTTACGGGACTGGGGTCAATGGCTACACCTTC.